This T cell receptor beta chain came from a study of blood T cell repertoires in COVID-19 (dated by TCRdb to the early 2020s). Background on the whole study: The collaborator samples originated in the United States, Italy and Spain and spanned the acute and convalescent phases of COVID-19. The prospective study material was composed of cDNA or gDNA derived from T cells, B-cell-depleted T cells, or PBMCs. Samples were obtained from the ongoing ImmuneRACE study (first 160 participants) and from 1,254 subjects provided by 6 global collaborators. Subjects who had been exposed to COVID-19, were actively infected with it, or had recovered from it provided the deeply sampled blood TCRbeta repertoires that made up the dataset. The sample metadata nearly always contained a de-identified subject ID, COVID-19 status, age in years and sex. The repertoires were made available in a free public database intended to serve as a resource for research on the immune response to SARS-CoV-2. HLA class I and class II types, where available, came from metadata supplied by the sample provider rather than from assay-based typing.

The full study reports these points: Clinical and demographic metadata were provided uncurated, with the amount varying by source and participant.

Note on this clone: There is no known antigen for this receptor. The record has no base qualities; no much larger clone is one base away.

A second Seattle source provided samples from volunteer blood donors who had recovered from COVID-19. Collaborating institutions collected whole blood in K2EDTA tubes following their own protocols. For TCRbeta analysis, collaborators shipped samples as frozen whole blood, isolated PBMCs, or DNA extracted from either of those sample types. TCRbeta CDR3 regions were amplified from genomic DNA using the immunoSEQ Assay, a bias-controlled multiplex PCR. The paper's data handling went like this. The number of nucleated cells in each sample was estimated from the amplification of reference gene primers within the assay. To quantify the absolute abundance of each unique TCRbeta CDR3 rearrangement, sequence reads were collapsed and filtered. Productive Simpson clonality was computed per sample as the square root of Simpson's diversity index over productive rearrangements. TCRdb provides this immuneACCESS table in a form limited to in-frame rearrangements. Some clones are lacking; in checked studies, under half of them reflect an unresolved V gene, and why the rest are absent is not known. For V, J and clone size, that table is used; D and trimming come from the DNA. This sample lists roughly 160,000 clones; approximately 90% were detected once. The ten largest account for over 3.5% of the sample.

According to the germline V gene, CDR1 reads MNHEY and CDR2 reads SVGAGI. Trimming at the junction amounts to 9 bases on V and 0 bases on J, and the germline ends lie 15 bases apart. The CDR3 holds 14 amino acids from the cysteine to the phenylalanine. Here the CDR3 DNA is all that survives: 42 bases in frame from base 1. The rearrangement combines TRBV6-5 with TRBJ2-7; the D gene is perhaps TRBD1, on 6 matching bases. This receptor was taken from a woman aged 55-69 years who had recovered from COVID-19. Sequenced material: peripheral blood. The DNA is as follows: TGTGCCAGTAATGACAGGCGAAACTCCTACGAGCAGTACTTC. It encodes CASNDRRNSYEQYF.